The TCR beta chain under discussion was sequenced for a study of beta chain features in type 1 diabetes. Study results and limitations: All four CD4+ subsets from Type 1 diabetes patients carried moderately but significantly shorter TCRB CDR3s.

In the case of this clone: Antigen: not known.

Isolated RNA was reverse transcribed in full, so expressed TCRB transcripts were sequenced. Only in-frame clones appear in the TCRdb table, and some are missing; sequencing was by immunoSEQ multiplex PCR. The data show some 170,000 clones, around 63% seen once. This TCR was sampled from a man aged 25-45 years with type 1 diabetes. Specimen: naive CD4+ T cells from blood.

Here the CDR3 DNA reads TGTGCCAGCAGCCGGACAGGGTTTAATGAGCAGTTCTTC. This gives the protein CASSRTGFNEQFF. V is TRBV14 and J is TRBJ2-1, with 8 bases aligning to TRBD1. The J segment lost 7 bases and the V segment lost 4 bases, leaving 3 bases of the junction unmatched. The CDR3 covers 13 residues. Germline V lookup: CDR1 SGHDN, CDR2 FVKESK.